These T cell receptor beta chains were read from a single sample in a study of blood T cell repertoires in COVID-19. Produced via immunoSEQ multiplex PCR; TCRdb's table is partial and in-frame only. Among 90,000 to 100,000 clones listed, 80% to 90% were seen once. The sample was peripheral blood. The receptors come from a man older than 75 with acute or convalescent COVID-19. Both conserved end residues are part of each CDR3. Where a row states a size, it is once, few, many or the class of an expanded clone; other rows omit it.

clone size | CDR3 length | J gene | V gene | CDR3 protein
. | 13 | TRBJ2-1 | TRBV5-4 | CASSPPSGDEQFF
. | 13 | TRBJ2-7 | TRBV5-1 | CASSFTGEGEQYF
. | 15 | TRBJ2-5 | TRBV5-4 | CAGSQGQGLGETQYF
. | 17 | TRBJ2-3 | TRBV11-2 | CASSLGTSGSGADTQYF
once | 18 | TRBJ2-6 | TRBV25-1 | CASSEAVGLASGANVLTF
. | 15 | TRBJ1-4 | TRBV5-1 | CASSLEGRGKEKLFF
. | 15 | TRBJ2-4 | TRBV3-1/TRBV3-2 | CASSHKGATKNIQYF
. | 15 | TRBJ1-1 | TRBV21-1 | CASSLPGQGVAEAFF
few | 15 | TRBJ2-6 | TRBV28 | CASSSSGTGSSLVTF
. | 17 | TRBJ1-6 | TRBV2 | CASSWGGQGDASSPLHF
. | 13 | TRBJ2-3 | TRBV5-4 | CASRGQGTDTQYF
. | 13 | TRBJ2-1 | TRBV7-8 | CASTTGAYNEQFF
. | 14 | TRBJ1-2 | TRBV29-1 | CSVGGGQGNYGYTF
. | 15 | TRBJ1-2 | TRBV5-8 | CASNRGTGVNYGYTF
. | 11 | TRBJ1-2 | TRBV27 | CASGAPHGYTF
. | 15 | TRBJ2-7 | TRBV7-6 | CASSLLSTGGGEQYF
. | 13 | TRBJ2-4 | TRBV7-9 | CASSHSGRNIQYF
. | 16 | TRBJ2-2 | TRBV9 | CASSVRLAANTGELFF
once | 14 | TRBJ1-2 | TRBV28 | CASSLVAGIDGYTF
. | 16 | TRBJ1-3 | TRBV27 | CASSFSGGLTGNTIYF
. | 15 | TRBJ1-2 | TRBV9 | CASSVDEGAYYGYTF
. | 14 | TRBJ2-4 | TRBV5-1 | CASSREGRGNIQYF
. | 13 | TRBJ1-5 | TRBV6-5 | CAVGTTHGLPQHF
few | 14 | TRBJ2-7 | TRBV6-5 | CASRGTGLINEQYF
. | 16 | TRBJ2-2 | TRBV9 | CASSGPTAANTGELFF
. | 14 | TRBJ2-3 | TRBV7-2 | CASSSTGGIDTQYF
. | 14 | TRBJ2-2 | TRBV19 | CASTRGPNTGELFF
. | 16 | TRBJ1-4 | TRBV11-1 | CASSSGRQGVNEKLFF
. | 14 | TRBJ2-1 | TRBV28 | CATMTSGVYGEQFF
. | 14 | TRBJ2-2 | TRBV7-9 | CASSLDTNTGELFF
. | 15 | TRBJ1-1 | TRBV5-1 | CASSLVGTGGTEAFF
. | 14 | TRBJ1-2 | TRBV29-1 | CSVDRPGGNYGYTF
. | 14 | TRBJ2-3 | TRBV5-4 | CASSLTQAGDTQYF
. | 13 | TRBJ1-5 | TRBV2 | CASRGGVNQPQHF
once | 15 | TRBJ2-7 | TRBV15 | CATSREAERTYEQYF
. | 15 | TRBJ2-5 | TRBV28 | CASSLEKTPQETQYF
. | 13 | TRBJ1-5 | TRBV19 | CASSEAGEGPQHF
. | 15 | TRBJ2-1 | TRBV11-2 | CASSSTGINVDEQFF
. | 15 | TRBJ2-2 | TRBV28 | CASSFNGRGTGELFF
once | 14 | TRBJ1-6 | TRBV6-5 | CASSSRDSNSPLHF
. | 15 | TRBJ1-2 | TRBV28 | CASSSFPTFNYGYTF
. | 15 | TRBJ2-2 | TRBV7-2 | CASSLPGRVDGELFF
. | 16 | TRBJ1-2 | TRBV5-6 | CASSLDTGTMGYGYTF
. | 16 | TRBJ1-2 | TRBV5-5 | CASSLAVSQGNYGYTF
. | 16 | TRBJ2-3 | TRBV15 | CATSREAEIRTDTQYF
. | 16 | TRBJ1-6 | TRBV3-1/TRBV3-2 | CASSQGMPGHNSPLHF
once | 13 | TRBJ2-4 | TRBV12-1 | CASSQQGINIQYF
. | 17 | TRBJ2-3 | TRBV28 | CASSPSPVAGGRDTQYF
. | 15 | TRBJ2-7 | TRBV28 | CASSLVAGVSGEQYF
once | 18 | TRBJ2-7 | TRBV7-6 | CASSLRTVIAGAVDEQYF
. | 13 | TRBJ1-5 | TRBV9 | CASSETDDQPQHF
. | 13 | TRBJ1-1 | TRBV5-4 | CASSEQGYTEAFF
. | 17 | TRBJ2-5 | TRBV7-9 | CASSLIGLAGKSETQYF
. | 15 | TRBJ2-3 | TRBV28 | CASSVQRGGTDTQYF
. | 15 | TRBJ2-1 | TRBV6-6 | CASSAGTSGRHEQFF